The subject of this entry is one TCR beta chain. Original methodology: How many nucleated cells were present was estimated from reference gene primer amplification. TCRdb's table, derived via immunoSEQ multiplex PCR, lists solely in-frame clones and lacks some. V, J and clone size are taken as reported in that table, and D and trimming were inferred from the DNA itself. The sample includes about 200,000 clones, around nine tenths of them seen just once. The record originates from a study of blood T cell repertoires in COVID-19. Study information: The cDNA or gDNA used as material had been derived from T cells, B-cell-depleted T cells, or PBMCs.

The CDR3 totals 13 residues. V shed 0 bases and J shed 5 bases, with 10 bases lying between them. From germline, CDR1 is SQVTM and CDR2 ANQGSEA. This chain uses TRBV29-1 with TRBJ1-2; no firm D call. The clonotype comes from a man aged 18 to 30 with active or convalescent COVID-19. The sample consisted of peripheral blood. In nucleotides, the CDR3 is TGCAGCGTTGAAGACGAGCAGGATTATGGCTACACCTTC. As protein: CSVEDEQDYGYTF.